Below are 9 T cell receptor beta chains sequenced from a single sample in a study of a mutant IDH1 vaccine in newly diagnosed glioma. Sequencing was performed with immunoSEQ multiplex PCR; in TCRdb, only in-frame clones are kept and a portion is missing. Found here are under 150,000 clones, over 75% of them singletons; the top ten hold 5% to 7%. Their cognate antigens are unknown. Stated time point: week 11, during vaccination. Topical imiquimod accompanied each vaccine dose, which consisted of 300 ug of mutant IDH1 20-mer peptide. Sequencing used PBMCs, obtained from a glioma patient whose treatment included an IDH1 peptide vaccine. The receptors were sampled from a man in his forties with glioma.

The rearrangement uses TRBV27 and TRBJ2-3, with 7 bases that match TRBD2. Germline CDR1 is MNHEY and CDR2 is SMNVEV (reference sequence). V shed 4 bases, J shed 1 base, and the junction held 2 bases outside the gene matches. This CDR3 comprises 14 residues. The DNA of the CDR3 is TGTGCCAGCAGTTCAAGCGGGGGCACAGATACGCAGTATTTT. As protein: CASSSSGGTDTQYF.

V and J are TRBV18 and TRBJ1-1, with a possible D match to TRBD1 (6 bases). Germline loops: CDR1 KGHSH, CDR2 LQKENI. Trimming took 2 bases from V and 9 from J, leaving 13 bases between them. This CDR3 spans 13 amino acids. As DNA, the CDR3 is TGTGCCAGCTCACCAAGGCCGGGGGCACAAGCTTTCTTT. It codes for CASSPRPGAQAFF.

V is TRBV28 and J is TRBJ1-4; 9 nucleotides agree with TRBD1. Per the germline V gene, CDR1 is MDHEN and CDR2 is SYDVKM. V lost 1 base and J lost 3; bases outside the gene matches: 9. This CDR3 has 18 amino acids. The CDR3, as DNA: TGTGCCAGCAGTTTATTGGGGACAGGGATTTCTGCTAATGAAAAACTGTTTTTT. This codes for CASSLLGTGISANEKLFF. Based on the CDR3 plus reference TRBV28 and TRBJ1-4, the full variable domain is DVKVTQSSRYLVKRTGEKVFLECVQDMDHENMFWYRQDPGLGLRLIYFSYDVKMKEKGDIPEGYSVSREKKERFSLILESASTNQTSMYLCASSLLGTGISANEKLFFGSGTQLSVL.

This clone was seen more than once but under ten times. V and J are TRBV7-2 and TRBJ1-2; D uncertain. Trimming took off 1 base at V and 4 bases at J, with 13 bases between the two ends. Germline assignment: CDR1 SGHTA and CDR2 FQGNSA. The CDR3 consists of 15 residues. The CDR3 bases are TGTGCCAGCAGCTTAGACCCCCCCGGGCTCTATGGCTACACCTTC. This gives the protein CASSLDPPGLYGYTF.

The chain couples TRBV18 to TRBJ2-5; D is unclear. Germline V gene data show CDR1 as KGHSH and CDR2 as LQKENI. Trimming took off 4 bases at V and 1 base at J, with 7 bases between the two ends. CDR3 length: 13 residues. The CDR3 protein is CASSRITQETQYF. The DNA for the CDR3 is TGTGCCAGCTCACGGATAACCCAAGAGACCCAGTACTTC.

The chain couples TRBV6-4 to TRBJ2-2, with D perhaps matching TRBD1 or TRBD2 (5 bases each). Germline V lookup: CDR1 MRHNA, CDR2 SNTAGT. The CDR3 contains 15 residues. V lost 2 bases to trimming and J lost 4 bases, with 11 bases between them. The CDR3 sequence is CASSDTRGGTGELFF. In DNA form, the CDR3 reads TGTGCCAGCAGTGACACTAGGGGTGGCACCGGGGAGCTGTTTTTT.

Comment on this clone: This same CDR3 is encoded by further DNA sequences in the sample. The chain carries TRBV7-2 and TRBJ2-7; TRBD2 is a possible D gene (6 bases). Trimming left V 1 base short and J 2 bases short, with 9 bases between. Germline values: CDR1 SGHTA, CDR2 FQGNSA. The CDR3 runs to 14 residues. CDR3 residues: CASSLELAAYEQYF. The DNA for the CDR3 is TGTGCCAGCAGCTTAGAGTTAGCGGCCTACGAGCAGTACTTC.

This rearrangement joins TRBV6-1 to TRBJ2-7; D is uncertain. Germline V gives CDR1 MNHNS, CDR2 SASEGT. The CDR3 has 14 residues. V was pared by 0 bases and J by 5 bases, with 11 bases between. CDR3 loop: CASSEAREWDEQYF. The DNA for the CDR3 is TGTGCCAGCAGTGAAGCGCGTGAGTGGGACGAGCAGTACTTC.

The chain recombines TRBV19 with TRBJ2-7, with D hard to call. The CDR3 loop spans 14 amino acids. V was pared by 1 base and J by 4 bases, with 11 bases between. The germline CDR1 and CDR2 sequences are LNHDA and SQIVND (reference sequence). The CDR3 protein is CASSIAPSLYEQYF. In DNA, the CDR3 is TGTGCCAGTAGTATAGCCCCATCTCTGTACGAGCAGTACTTC. Full variable domain (missing parts from reference TRBV19 and TRBJ2-7): DGGITQSPKYLFRKEGQNVTLSCEQNLNHDAMYWYRQDPGQGLRLIYYSQIVNDFQKGDIAEGYSVSREKKESFPLTVTSAQKNPTAFYLCASSIAPSLYEQYFGPGTRLTVT.